The present entry profiles one TCR beta chain with its context. What it binds is not known. The junction departs from the called germline gene at one end, perhaps through a read error. The data stem from a study of glioma-infiltrating T cells. This CDR3 spans 13 amino acids. Germline assignment: CDR1 SEHNR and CDR2 FQNEAQ (reference sequence). TCR alpha and beta CDR3 regions were amplified from RNA using iRepertoire nested multiplex PCR. TCRdb independently ran MiXCR on the multiplex PCR reads; one entry per CDR3 protein. The repertoire holds a few hundred thousand distinct CDR3 sequences, with roughly two fifths as singletons. General study findings and limits: Non-neoplastic patients had below-expected tissue-blood divergence, while all gliomas exceeded expectation. A blood CDR3 motif signature was depleted in highly divergent patients.

The chain recombines TRBV7-9 with TRBJ1-2; tentatively, D is TRBD1 (5 bases). The clonotype originates from a human donor with low-grade glioma or glioblastoma, undergoing nonglioma brain surgery, or in good health (not recorded which). Sequenced input: glioma tissue, nonneoplastic brain tissue, or PBMCs (not recorded which). The CDR3 loop is CASSSDRNYSYTF. For the CDR3, the DNA is TGTGCCAGCAGCTCTGACAGAAACTATAGCTACACCTTC.